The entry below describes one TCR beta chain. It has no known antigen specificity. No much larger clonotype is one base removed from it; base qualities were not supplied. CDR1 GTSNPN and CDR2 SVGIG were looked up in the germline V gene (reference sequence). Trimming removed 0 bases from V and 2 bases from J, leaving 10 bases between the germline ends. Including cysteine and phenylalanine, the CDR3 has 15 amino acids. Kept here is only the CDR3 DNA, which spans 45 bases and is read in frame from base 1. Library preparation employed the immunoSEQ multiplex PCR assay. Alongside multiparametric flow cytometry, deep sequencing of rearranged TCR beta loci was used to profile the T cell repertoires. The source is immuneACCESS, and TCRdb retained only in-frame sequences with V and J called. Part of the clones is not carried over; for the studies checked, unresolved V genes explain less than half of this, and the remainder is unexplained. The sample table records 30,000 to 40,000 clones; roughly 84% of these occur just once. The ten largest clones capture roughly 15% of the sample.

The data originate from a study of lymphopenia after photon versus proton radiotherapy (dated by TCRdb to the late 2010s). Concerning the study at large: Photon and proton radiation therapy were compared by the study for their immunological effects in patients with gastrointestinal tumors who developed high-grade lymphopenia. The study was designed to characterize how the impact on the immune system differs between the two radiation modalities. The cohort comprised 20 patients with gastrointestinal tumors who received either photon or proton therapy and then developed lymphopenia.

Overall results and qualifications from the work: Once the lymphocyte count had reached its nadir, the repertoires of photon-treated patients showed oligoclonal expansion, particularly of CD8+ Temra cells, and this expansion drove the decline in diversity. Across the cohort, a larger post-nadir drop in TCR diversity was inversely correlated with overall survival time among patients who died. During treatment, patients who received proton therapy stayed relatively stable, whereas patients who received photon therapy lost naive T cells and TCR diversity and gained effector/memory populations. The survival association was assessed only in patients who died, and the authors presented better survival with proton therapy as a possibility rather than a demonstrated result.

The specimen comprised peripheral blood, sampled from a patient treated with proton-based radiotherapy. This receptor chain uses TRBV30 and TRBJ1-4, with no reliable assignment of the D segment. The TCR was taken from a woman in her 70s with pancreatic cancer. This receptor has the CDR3 CAWSVHSVTNEKLFF. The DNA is TGTGCCTGGAGTGTACACTCTGTTACTAATGAAAAACTGTTTTTT.